Listed here are 20 T cell receptor beta chains from one sample, sequenced in a study of blood T cell repertoires in COVID-19. Libraries were prepared by immunoSEQ multiplex PCR; TCRdb keeps only in-frame clonotypes and omits some of them. The profile shows a few hundred thousand clones, 80% to 90% of them singletons. Sequencing used peripheral blood. Every receptor here comes from a woman in her 50s with acute or convalescent COVID-19.

This rearrangement joins TRBV6-1 to TRBJ2-7, with D possibly TRBD2 on 7 matching bases. The germline gives CDR1 MNHNS, CDR2 SASEGT. This CDR3 is 16 amino acids long. V lost 4 bases to trimming and J lost 0 bases, with 16 bases between them. CDR3 DNA: TGTGCCAGCAGTGGAGGTAGGGGGGGATACTCCTACGAGCAGTACTTC. Translation gives CASSGGRGGYSYEQYF.

This chain connects TRBV5-1 to TRBJ2-5; 8 bases fit TRBD2. CDR1 and CDR2 from the germline V gene are SGHRS and YFSETQ. The CDR3 is made up of 14 amino acids. With V trimmed by 4 bases and J by 5 bases, 7 bases remained unmatched. CDR3 sequence (DNA): TGCGCCAGCAGCACAGGACTAGCATCGGAGACCCAGTACTTC. Amino acid sequence: CASSTGLASETQYF.

The J gene is TRBJ2-2, the V gene TRBV4-2; weak D call: TRBD1 (5 bases). With 1 base removed from V and 6 bases from J, the gap between germline ends came to 18 bases. The CDR3 runs to 17 residues. CDR1 LGHNA and CDR2 YNFKEQ come from the germline V gene. CDR3 in amino acids: CASSQAYGQGNAGELFF. CDR3 DNA sequence: TGTGCCAGCAGCCAAGCCTATGGGCAGGGAAATGCCGGGGAGCTGTTTTTT.

The V call is TRBV4-3, the J call TRBJ2-3; tentative D call: TRBD2 (5 bases). This CDR3 comprises 15 residues. The germline V and J ends were trimmed by 1 base and 0 bases, with 8 bases remaining between them. CDR1 is LGHNA, CDR2 YSLEER, per germline. CDR3 sequence reads: CASSQGERSTDTQYF. CDR3 coding DNA: TGCGCCAGCAGCCAAGGAGAGCGGAGCACAGATACGCAGTATTTT.

This rearrangement joins TRBV9 to TRBJ1-4; 7 bases align to TRBD1. V shed 4 bases, J shed 4 bases, and the junction held 4 bases outside the gene matches. Germline V gene sequence: CDR1 SGDLS, CDR2 YYNGEE. The CDR3 covers 14 residues. As DNA, the CDR3 is TGTGCCAGCAGCTCCCAGGGGGGTAATGAAAAACTGTTTTTT. Translated: CASSSQGGNEKLFF.

This clone was counted a single time. The rearrangement links TRBV7-9 to TRBJ2-3, with 13 bases matching TRBD2. There are 18 residues in the CDR3. The V gene's germline CDR1 is SEHNR and CDR2 FQNEAQ (reference sequence). With V trimmed by 5 bases and J by 0 bases, 8 bases remained unmatched. Written as DNA, the CDR3 is TGTGCCAGCAGCCAGACTAGCGGGGGGAAAGGGAGCACAGATACGCAGTATTTT. Its translation: CASSQTSGGKGSTDTQYF.

This clone was seen only a few times. The rearrangement uses TRBV7-9 and TRBJ2-2; 7 bases are a match to TRBD1. This CDR3 has 15 amino acids. The germline CDR1 and CDR2 sequences are SEHNR and FQNEAQ (reference sequence). The J segment lost 1 base and the V segment lost 1 base, leaving 0 bases of the junction unmatched. The CDR3 coding sequence is TGTGCCAGCAGCTTAGGACAGGGGAACACCGGGGAGCTGTTTTTT. This sequence encodes CASSLGQGNTGELFF.

The chain has TRBV5-1 and TRBJ2-7; 8 nucleotides line up with TRBD1. The germline V gene has CDR1 SGHRS and CDR2 YFSETQ. The CDR3 runs to 14 residues. Germline trimming cut 4 bases from V and 3 bases from J; bases unmatched to any gene: 6. The CDR3 sequence: CASSLSGTGYEQYF. For the CDR3, the DNA is TGCGCCAGCAGCCTCTCCGGGACAGGCTACGAGCAGTACTTC.

V usage is TRBV7-2 and J usage is TRBJ1-1; 7 bases align to TRBD1. The V segment lost 1 base and the J segment 5 bases; nucleotides outside the gene matches: 7. This CDR3 comprises 15 residues. The germline V gene encodes CDR1 SGHTA and CDR2 FQGNSA. CDR3 bases: TGTGCCAGCAGCTTAGAGAAGGGGGCGCTGACTGAAGCTTTCTTT. This encodes CASSLEKGALTEAFF.

The chain has TRBV5-1 and TRBJ1-2, with 7 bases that match TRBD1. Trimming cost V 4 bases and J 4 bases; bases outside gene matches: 4. Looked up from germline, CDR1 is SGHRS and CDR2 is YFSETQ. The CDR3 contains 13 residues. CDR3 coding DNA: TGCGCCAGCAGCCAAGGGACAGTCTATGGCTACACCTTC. Protein: CASSQGTVYGYTF.

V gene TRBV7-9 combines with J gene TRBJ2-2, with 10 bases matching TRBD2. Germline V lookup: CDR1 SEHNR, CDR2 FQNEAQ (reference sequence). The trim removed 8 bases at V and 5 bases at J, leaving 8 bases unmatched. The CDR3 loop spans 15 amino acids. The CDR3, as DNA: TGTGCCAGCGGACGAGTAGCGGGGGGAACCGGGGAGCTGTTTTTT. It is translated as CASGRVAGGTGELFF.

The V gene is TRBV27, the J gene TRBJ2-7, with TRBD1 identical over 8 bases. V gave up 7 bases and J gave up 3 bases; unmatched junction bases: 11. The CDR3 runs 15 residues. Germline V gives CDR1 MNHEY, CDR2 SMNVEV (reference sequence). In nucleotides, the CDR3 is TGTGCCAGCAAACTAACCGGGACAGGCCACTACGAGCAGTACTTC. Translation: CASKLTGTGHYEQYF.

In the case of this clone: The same CDR3 can be traced to other DNA sequences in this sample. The chain uses TRBV10-3 and TRBJ2-7; 8 nucleotides align to TRBD2. CDR3 size: 15 residues. Losses at the gene ends were 8 bases for V and 0 bases for J; bases not matched to a gene: 9. From germline, CDR1 is ENHRY and CDR2 SYGVKD. The CDR3 DNA reads as TGTGCCATCCGTGGGGGCGGGGGGATCTCCTACGAGCAGTACTTC. Translated: CAIRGGGGISYEQYF.

The table lists this clone with a count of one. V gene TRBV19 combines with J gene TRBJ1-1; 7 bases map to TRBD1. The CDR3 is 15 amino acids. V gave up 4 bases and J gave up 4 bases; unmatched junction bases: 9. In germline, CDR1 is LNHDA, CDR2 SQIVND (reference sequence). The CDR3 loop reads CASSTIQGWGTEAFF. The CDR3 DNA reads as TGTGCCAGTAGTACCATACAGGGGTGGGGCACTGAAGCTTTCTTT.

This chain connects TRBV5-1 to TRBJ2-1; D is unresolved. The germline V and J ends were trimmed by 4 bases and 8 bases, with 16 bases remaining between them. CDR3 length: 14 amino acids. CDR1 SGHRS and CDR2 YFSETQ come from the germline V gene. CDR3 loop: CASSEEVKRDEQFF. CDR3 nucleotides: TGCGCCAGCAGCGAAGAGGTAAAGAGAGATGAGCAGTTCTTC.

The J gene is TRBJ1-2, the V gene TRBV5-6, with D perhaps TRBD1 (5 bases). V was cut by 5 bases and J by 8 bases, with 13 bases left in between. The germline V gene encodes CDR1 SGHDT and CDR2 YYEEEE. The CDR3 extends over 12 amino acids. CDR3 nucleotide sequence: TGTGCCAGCAGACCGAGGGGAGGGGGCTACACCTTC. It is translated as CASRPRGGGYTF.

The chain combines TRBV7-2 with TRBJ2-2, with 11 bases identical to TRBD2. Trimming removed 4 bases from V and 1 base from J; junction bases left unmatched: 5. The CDR3 extends over 17 amino acids. Germline loops: CDR1 SGHTA, CDR2 FQGNSA. CDR3 bases: TGTGCCAGCAGCTCCCGTAGCGGGGGGGGGAACACCGGGGAGCTGTTTTTT. It specifies CASSSRSGGGNTGELFF.

Concerning this clone itself: Other DNA sequences in this specimen translate into the identical CDR3. This rearrangement joins TRBV6-6 to TRBJ1-3, with D unresolved. V was clipped by 0 bases and J by 1 base, with 4 bases between them. There are 14 residues in the CDR3. Per the germline V gene, CDR1 is MNHNY and CDR2 is SVGAGI (reference sequence). The CDR3 sequence is CASSYSSSGNTIYF. CDR3 coding DNA: TGTGCCAGCAGTTACTCGTCTTCTGGAAACACCATATATTTT.

The chain joins TRBV24-1 to TRBJ2-7; TRBD1 agrees at 8 bases. The CDR3 extends over 13 amino acids. Germline V CDR1 and CDR2: KGHDR, SFDVKD. Trimming removed 4 bases from V and 7 bases from J; junction bases left unmatched: 5. CDR3 bases: TGTGCCACCAGTGACCCGACAGGGGAAGAGCAGTACTTC. This codes for CATSDPTGEEQYF.

This clone was seen once. The gene calls are TRBV11-2 and TRBJ1-1; D call uncertain. V was pared by 3 bases and J by 4 bases, with 6 bases between. This CDR3 comprises 12 residues. Germline CDR1 and CDR2: SGHAT and FQNNGV. This CDR3 reads CASSFPVTEAFF. CDR3 nucleotides: TGTGCCAGCAGCTTCCCGGTCACTGAAGCTTTCTTT. Filled out from reference TRBV11-2 and TRBJ1-1, the complete variable domain reads EAGVAQSPRYKIIEKRQSVAFWCNPISGHATLYWYQQILGQGPKLLIQFQNNGVVDDSQLPKDRFSAERLKGVDSTLKIQPAKLEDSAVYLCASSFPVTEAFFGQGTRLTVV.